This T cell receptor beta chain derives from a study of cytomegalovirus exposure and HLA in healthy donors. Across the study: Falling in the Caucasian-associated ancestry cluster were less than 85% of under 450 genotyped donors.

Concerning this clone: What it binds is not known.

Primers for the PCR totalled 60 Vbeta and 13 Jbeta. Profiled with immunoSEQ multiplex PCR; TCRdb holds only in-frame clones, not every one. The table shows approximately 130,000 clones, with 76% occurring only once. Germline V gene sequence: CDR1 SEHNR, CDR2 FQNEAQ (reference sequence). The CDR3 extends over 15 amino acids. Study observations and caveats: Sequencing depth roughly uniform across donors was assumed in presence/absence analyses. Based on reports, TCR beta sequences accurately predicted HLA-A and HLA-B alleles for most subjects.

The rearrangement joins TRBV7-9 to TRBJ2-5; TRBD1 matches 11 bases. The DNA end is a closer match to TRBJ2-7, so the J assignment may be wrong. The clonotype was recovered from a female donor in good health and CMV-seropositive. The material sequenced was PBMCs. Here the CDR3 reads CASSRGTGGKYEQYF. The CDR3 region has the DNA TGTGCCAGCAGCCGAGGGACAGGGGGAAAGTACGAGCAGTACTTC.